The clone carrying this T cell receptor beta chain has more than one count but fewer than ten. CDR3 length equals 14 residues. J gave up 2 bases and V 7 bases, and 6 bases lay outside the gene matches. The data derive from a study of identical twins. TCRdb redid the calling of the 5' RACE reads with MiXCR, one entry per CDR3 protein. The profile covers about 470,000 distinct CDR3 sequences, with roughly a quarter appearing a single time and 2.9% taken by the ten largest. A further study also used this sample, focusing on T cells expressing NK-cell markers. That work contributes: In sorted CD3+CD56+NKG2C+, CD3+CD56+NKG2C- and CD3+CD56-NKG2C+ T cells, TCR beta repertoires were obtained. In four donors, these clonotypes also led the CD3+CD56-NKG2C+ fraction.

This sequence originates from a woman in her late teens or twenties in good health. The sequencing sample was made of CD4+ T cells sorted from blood. The chain is built from TRBV12-3 or TRBV12-4 and TRBJ2-3; the match to TRBD2 covers 7 bases. The CDR3 DNA is TGTGCCAGCACCCGAGCGGGAACCACAGATACGCAGTATTTT. Translated, it gives CASTRAGTTDTQYF.